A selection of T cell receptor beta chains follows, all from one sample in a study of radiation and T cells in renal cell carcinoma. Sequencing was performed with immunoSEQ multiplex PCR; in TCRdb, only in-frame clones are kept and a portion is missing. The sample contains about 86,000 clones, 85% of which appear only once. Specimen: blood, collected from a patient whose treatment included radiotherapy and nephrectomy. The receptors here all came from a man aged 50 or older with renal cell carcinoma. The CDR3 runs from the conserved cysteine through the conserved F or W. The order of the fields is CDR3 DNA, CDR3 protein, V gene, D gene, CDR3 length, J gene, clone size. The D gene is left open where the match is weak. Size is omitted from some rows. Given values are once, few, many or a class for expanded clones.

CDR3 DNA: TGCGCCAGCAGCTTGGCCCCTAACCGGGACACTGAAGCTTTCTTT
CDR3 protein: CASSLAPNRDTEAFF
V gene: TRBV5-1
D gene: -
CDR3 length: 15
J gene: TRBJ1-1
clone size: -

CDR3 DNA: TGTGCCAGCAGCTTGTACAGAACGAACACTGAAGCTTTCTTT
CDR3 protein: CASSLYRTNTEAFF
V gene: TRBV5-5
D gene: -
CDR3 length: 14
J gene: TRBJ1-1
clone size: -

CDR3 DNA: TGTGCCAGCTCTCCTAATAGCGGGGGGTCCAGGGATGAGCAGTTCTTC
CDR3 protein: CASSPNSGGSRDEQFF
V gene: TRBV18
D gene: TRBD2
CDR3 length: 16
J gene: TRBJ2-1
clone size: few

CDR3 DNA: TGTGCCAGCAGTGAGGAGGGCTACGAGCAGTACTTC
CDR3 protein: CASSEEGYEQYF
V gene: TRBV2
D gene: -
CDR3 length: 12
J gene: TRBJ2-7
clone size: -

CDR3 DNA: TGCGCCAGCAGCCTACAAACTTTAACAGGAGGGAACACTGAAGCTTTCTTT
CDR3 protein: CASSLQTLTGGNTEAFF
V gene: TRBV5-1
D gene: -
CDR3 length: 17
J gene: TRBJ1-1
clone size: -

CDR3 DNA: TGTGCCATCAGTGAAAATTTTGGTAGATACGAGCAGTACTTC
CDR3 protein: CAISENFGRYEQYF
V gene: TRBV10-3
D gene: -
CDR3 length: 14
J gene: TRBJ2-7
clone size: -

CDR3 DNA: TGTGCCAGCAGTTTGGGCGGGAGGACCCCCGGCGAGCAGTACTTC
CDR3 protein: CASSLGGRTPGEQYF
V gene: TRBV27
D gene: TRBD2
CDR3 length: 15
J gene: TRBJ2-7
clone size: -

CDR3 DNA: TGTGCCAGTAAGGGGATGGCCGCTCGGGGCGAGACCCAGTACTTC
CDR3 protein: CASKGMAARGETQYF
V gene: TRBV19
D gene: -
CDR3 length: 15
J gene: TRBJ2-5
clone size: -

CDR3 DNA: TGTGCCAGCAGCTTGGCGCCAGGGGGACAGTACGAGCAGTACTTC
CDR3 protein: CASSLAPGGQYEQYF
V gene: TRBV13
D gene: TRBD1
CDR3 length: 15
J gene: TRBJ2-7
clone size: -

CDR3 DNA: TGTGCCAGCAGCGGGACAGGGACGGGCGAGCAGTACTTC
CDR3 protein: CASSGTGTGEQYF
V gene: TRBV27
D gene: TRBD1
CDR3 length: 13
J gene: TRBJ2-7
clone size: -

CDR3 DNA: TGTGCCAGCAGCCCAGGGGGGGAGACCTACAATGAGCAGTTCTTC
CDR3 protein: CASSPGGETYNEQFF
V gene: TRBV9
D gene: -
CDR3 length: 15
J gene: TRBJ2-1
clone size: few

CDR3 DNA: TGTGCCAGCAGTGGGACTAGCGGGGGCTACGAGCAGTACTTC
CDR3 protein: CASSGTSGGYEQYF
V gene: TRBV28
D gene: TRBD2
CDR3 length: 14
J gene: TRBJ2-7
clone size: -

CDR3 DNA: TGTGCCAGCAGGAGGAACCTAGCGGGATTCTACGAGCAGTACTTC
CDR3 protein: CASRRNLAGFYEQYF
V gene: TRBV21-1
D gene: -
CDR3 length: 15
J gene: TRBJ2-7
clone size: -

CDR3 DNA: TGTGCCAGCAGCCTAGGGCCCAGGGGATTGGGCACTGAAGCTTTCTTT
CDR3 protein: CASSLGPRGLGTEAFF
V gene: TRBV7-2
D gene: -
CDR3 length: 16
J gene: TRBJ1-1
clone size: -

CDR3 DNA: TGTGCCAGCAGTTACGGGGGGGCAAACACTGAAGCTTTCTTT
CDR3 protein: CASSYGGANTEAFF
V gene: TRBV6-6
D gene: -
CDR3 length: 14
J gene: TRBJ1-1
clone size: -

CDR3 DNA: TGTGCCAGCGCCTCGGGACAGATAAATGAAAAACTGTTTTTT
CDR3 protein: CASASGQINEKLFF
V gene: TRBV27
D gene: TRBD1
CDR3 length: 14
J gene: TRBJ1-4
clone size: -

CDR3 DNA: TGTGCCAGCAGCTTAAGTTGGGGTCTAGCGGGGGGGTACCAAGAGACCCAGTACTTC
CDR3 protein: CASSLSWGLAGGYQETQYF
V gene: TRBV7-2
D gene: TRBD2
CDR3 length: 19
J gene: TRBJ2-5
clone size: -

CDR3 DNA: TGTGCCAGCAGCTTGTTAGCGGGACCTGACGAGCAGTACTTC
CDR3 protein: CASSLLAGPDEQYF
V gene: TRBV7-2
D gene: TRBD2
CDR3 length: 14
J gene: TRBJ2-7
clone size: -

CDR3 DNA: TGTGCCAGCAGGTTAAATCCGGATAGCGGTCGATCCTACGAGCAGTACTTC
CDR3 protein: CASRLNPDSGRSYEQYF
V gene: TRBV2
D gene: -
CDR3 length: 17
J gene: TRBJ2-7
clone size: -

CDR3 DNA: TGTGCCAGCAGCTTAGTCGGGGTGGGTGCAGATACGCAGTATTTT
CDR3 protein: CASSLVGVGADTQYF
V gene: TRBV7-6
D gene: -
CDR3 length: 15
J gene: TRBJ2-3
clone size: -

CDR3 DNA: TGCGCCAGCAACGAGCGGGGGGGCTTGAATGAGCAGTTCTTC
CDR3 protein: CASNERGGLNEQFF
V gene: TRBV4-1
D gene: TRBD2
CDR3 length: 14
J gene: TRBJ2-1
clone size: -

CDR3 DNA: TGTGCCAGCAGTGAAGCCGGGAACAGCGAGCAGTTCTTC
CDR3 protein: CASSEAGNSEQFF
V gene: TRBV2
D gene: -
CDR3 length: 13
J gene: TRBJ2-1
clone size: -

CDR3 DNA: TGTGCCAGCAGCTTGGACTTTGGGATGAGAGCTTTCTTT
CDR3 protein: CASSLDFGMRAFF
V gene: TRBV5-4
D gene: -
CDR3 length: 13
J gene: TRBJ1-1
clone size: -

CDR3 DNA: TGTGCCAGCAGTGAATATAGGTCCTACAATGAGCAGTTCTTC
CDR3 protein: CASSEYRSYNEQFF
V gene: TRBV6-1
D gene: -
CDR3 length: 14
J gene: TRBJ2-1
clone size: -

CDR3 DNA: TGTGCCAGCAGGACTAGCGGGAGCGATGAGCAGTTCTTC
CDR3 protein: CASRTSGSDEQFF
V gene: TRBV6-6
D gene: TRBD2
CDR3 length: 13
J gene: TRBJ2-1
clone size: -

CDR3 DNA: TGCGCCAGCAGCTTGCCGGGGTACACCGGGGAGCTGTTTTTT
CDR3 protein: CASSLPGYTGELFF
V gene: TRBV5-1
D gene: -
CDR3 length: 14
J gene: TRBJ2-2
clone size: -

CDR3 DNA: TGTGCCAGCAGCGTCGGGGCGGGGAGCACTGAAGCTTTCTTT
CDR3 protein: CASSVGAGSTEAFF
V gene: TRBV9
D gene: -
CDR3 length: 14
J gene: TRBJ1-1
clone size: -

CDR3 DNA: TGTGCCATCAGTGAGTCGATGACAGGGGACACCGGGGAGCTGTTTTTT
CDR3 protein: CAISESMTGDTGELFF
V gene: TRBV10-3
D gene: TRBD1
CDR3 length: 16
J gene: TRBJ2-2
clone size: -

CDR3 DNA: TGTGCCAGCAGCCAAGACGGAAGTGGGCGTCGCGAGCAGTTCTTC
CDR3 protein: CASSQDGSGRREQFF
V gene: TRBV14
D gene: -
CDR3 length: 15
J gene: TRBJ2-1
clone size: -

CDR3 DNA: TGCGCCAGCAGCCTGGGGGGAAGGGGAGGTGGAGAGACCCAGTACTTC
CDR3 protein: CASSLGGRGGGETQYF
V gene: TRBV4-3
D gene: -
CDR3 length: 16
J gene: TRBJ2-5
clone size: -

CDR3 DNA: TGTGCCAGCAGCCGAGCGGGCAACGAGCAGTACTTC
CDR3 protein: CASSRAGNEQYF
V gene: TRBV4-2
D gene: -
CDR3 length: 12
J gene: TRBJ2-7
clone size: -

CDR3 DNA: TGTGCCAGCAGCGTAGGGTTGTGGTCCGAAGCTTTCTTT
CDR3 protein: CASSVGLWSEAFF
V gene: TRBV9
D gene: -
CDR3 length: 13
J gene: TRBJ1-1
clone size: -

CDR3 DNA: TGTGCCAGCAGCTCAGGGGCTACGAACACTGAAGCTTTCTTT
CDR3 protein: CASSSGATNTEAFF
V gene: TRBV7-8
D gene: -
CDR3 length: 14
J gene: TRBJ1-1
clone size: -

CDR3 DNA: TGTGCCAGCAGTCCGTTTTTCGACAGGGCGGGCGAGCAGTACTTC
CDR3 protein: CASSPFFDRAGEQYF
V gene: TRBV27
D gene: TRBD1
CDR3 length: 15
J gene: TRBJ2-7
clone size: -

CDR3 DNA: TGTGCCTGGAGGGTACCTTTGGAGGGGGTTTTCAATGAGCAGTTCTTC
CDR3 protein: CAWRVPLEGVFNEQFF
V gene: TRBV30
D gene: -
CDR3 length: 16
J gene: TRBJ2-1
clone size: -

CDR3 DNA: TGTGCTAGTGGTTTGGAGGTTGGGAGTGAAAAACTGTTTTTT
CDR3 protein: CASGLEVGSEKLFF
V gene: TRBV12-5
D gene: -
CDR3 length: 14
J gene: TRBJ1-4
clone size: -